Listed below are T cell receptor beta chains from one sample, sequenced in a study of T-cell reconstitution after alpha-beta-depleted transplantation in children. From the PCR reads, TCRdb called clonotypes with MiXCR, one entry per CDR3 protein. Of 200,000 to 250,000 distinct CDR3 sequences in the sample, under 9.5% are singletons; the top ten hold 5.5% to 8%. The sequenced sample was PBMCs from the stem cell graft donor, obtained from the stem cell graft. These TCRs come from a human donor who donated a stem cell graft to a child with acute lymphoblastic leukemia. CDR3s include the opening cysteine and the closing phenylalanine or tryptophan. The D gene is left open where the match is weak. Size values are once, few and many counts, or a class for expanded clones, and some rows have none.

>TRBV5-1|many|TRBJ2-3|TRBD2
CASAGGASTDTQYF
TGCGCCAGCGCCGGGGGGGCTAGCACAGATACGCAGTATTTT
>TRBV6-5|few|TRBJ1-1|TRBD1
CASSYSMTGLMNTEAFF
TGTGCCAGCAGTTACTCGATGACAGGGCTAATGAACACTGAAGCTTTCTTT
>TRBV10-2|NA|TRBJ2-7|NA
CASSAMVEQYF
TGCGCCAGCAGTGCAATGGTCGAGCAGTACTTC
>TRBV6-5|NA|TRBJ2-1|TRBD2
CASSYSMGLAGGPSSYNEQFF
TGTGCCAGCAGTTACTCGATGGGACTAGCGGGGGGGCCCTCTTCATACAATGAGCAGTTCTTC
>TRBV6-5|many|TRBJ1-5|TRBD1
CATSGGAGENGNQPQHF
TGTGCCACCTCAGGGGGCGCGGGGGAGAATGGCAATCAGCCCCAGCATTTT
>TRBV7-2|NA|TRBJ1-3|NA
CASSLGQTYTGNTIYF
TGTGCCAGCAGCTTAGGGCAGACCTACACCGGAAACACCATATATTTT
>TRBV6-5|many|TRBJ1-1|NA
CASSYSMGGGGTEAFF
TGTGCCAGCAGTTACTCGATGGGGGGAGGTGGCACTGAAGCTTTCTTT
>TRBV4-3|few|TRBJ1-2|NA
CASSQVTGRANYGYTF
TGCGCCAGCAGCCAAGTAACAGGTCGGGCTAACTATGGCTACACCTTC
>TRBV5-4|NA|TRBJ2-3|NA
CASSLGTATDTQYF
TGTGCCAGCAGCTTGGGGACAGCCACAGATACGCAGTATTTT
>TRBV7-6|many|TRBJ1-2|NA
CASSSGGAGLYGYTF
TGTGCCAGCAGCTCAGGAGGGGCAGGGCTTTATGGCTACACCTTC
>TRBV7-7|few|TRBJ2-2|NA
CASSDPGSTGELFF
TGTGCCAGCAGCGACCCCGGGAGTACCGGGGAGCTGTTTTTT
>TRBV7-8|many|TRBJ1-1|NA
CASSLEGQWNTEAFF
TGTGCCAGCAGCTTAGAAGGACAGTGGAACACTGAAGCTTTCTTT
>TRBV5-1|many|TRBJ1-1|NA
CASSLPQANTEAFF
TGCGCCAGCAGCTTACCCCAGGCGAACACTGAAGCTTTCTTT
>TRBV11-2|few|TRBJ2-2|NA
CASSILGGANTGELFF
TGTGCCAGCAGTATACTGGGGGGGGCCAACACCGGGGAGCTGTTTTTT
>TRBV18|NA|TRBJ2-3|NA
CASSPPILPSTDTQYF
TGTGCCAGCTCACCACCGATTCTCCCGAGCACAGATACGCAGTATTTT
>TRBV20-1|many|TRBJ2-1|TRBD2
CSAPPSSGARGEQFF
TGCAGTGCCCCCCCCTCGAGCGGGGCAAGGGGTGAGCAGTTCTTC
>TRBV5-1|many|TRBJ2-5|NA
CASNNGAEETQYF
TGCGCCAGCAATAACGGGGCAGAAGAGACCCAGTACTTC
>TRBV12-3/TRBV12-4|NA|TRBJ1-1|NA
CASSTGTVNTEAFF
TGTGCCAGCAGCACCGGGACGGTGAACACTGAAGCTTTCTTT
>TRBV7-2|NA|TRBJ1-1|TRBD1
CASSLMVTGGIEAFF
TGTGCCAGCAGCTTAATGGTAACAGGGGGCATTGAAGCTTTCTTT
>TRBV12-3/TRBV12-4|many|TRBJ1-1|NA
CASSPGQYNTEAFF
TGTGCCAGCAGTCCCGGACAATACAACACTGAAGCTTTCTTT
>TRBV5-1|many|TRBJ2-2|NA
CASSLQEQNTGELFF
TGCGCCAGCAGCCTACAAGAACAGAACACCGGGGAGCTGTTTTTT
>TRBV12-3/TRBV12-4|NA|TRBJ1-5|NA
CASSFGSASNQPQHF
TGTGCCAGCAGTTTCGGGTCTGCCAGCAATCAGCCCCAGCATTTT
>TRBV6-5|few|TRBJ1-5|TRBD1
CASRGQTNQPQHF
TGTGCCAGCAGGGGACAGACGAATCAGCCCCAGCATTTT
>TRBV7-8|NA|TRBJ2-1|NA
CASSLVPVNEQFF
TGTGCCAGCAGCCTCGTACCGGTCAATGAGCAGTTCTTC
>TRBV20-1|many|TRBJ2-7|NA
CSASVVGSPREQYF
TGCAGTGCTAGTGTGGTCGGCTCCCCTCGGGAGCAGTACTTC
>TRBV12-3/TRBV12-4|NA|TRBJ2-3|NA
CASTTLRNPDTQYF
TGTGCCAGCACCACGTTAAGAAATCCAGATACGCAGTATTTT
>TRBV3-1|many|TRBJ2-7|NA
CASRGQPASYEQYF
TGTGCCAGCAGAGGACAGCCGGCCTCCTACGAGCAGTACTTC
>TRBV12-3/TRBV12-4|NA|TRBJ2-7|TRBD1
CASRNNPRGGQGKNEQYF
TGTGCCAGCAGAAATAATCCGAGAGGGGGACAGGGAAAGAATGAGCAGTACTTC
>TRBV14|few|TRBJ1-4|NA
CASSQDQGKLFF
TGTGCCAGCAGCCAAGATCAGGGAAAACTGTTTTTT
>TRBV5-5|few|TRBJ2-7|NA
CASSLATGISYEQYF
TGTGCCAGCAGCTTGGCCACAGGGATCAGTTACGAGCAGTACTTC
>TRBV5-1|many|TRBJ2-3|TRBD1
CASSQGDRVRDTQYF
TGCGCCAGCAGCCAAGGGGACAGGGTGAGAGATACGCAGTATTTT
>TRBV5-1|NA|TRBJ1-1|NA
CASSLRTENTEAFF
TGCGCCAGCAGCCTCAGGACAGAGAACACTGAAGCTTTCTTT
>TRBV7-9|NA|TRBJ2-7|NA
CASSLGVQGGEQYF
TGTGCCAGCAGCTTAGGGGTCCAGGGGGGCGAGCAGTACTTC
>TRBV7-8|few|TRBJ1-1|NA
CASSFGRANMNTEAFF
TGTGCCAGCAGCTTTGGCAGGGCAAACATGAACACTGAAGCTTTCTTT
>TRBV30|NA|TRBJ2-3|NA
CAWSVRVAATDTQYF
TGTGCCTGGAGTGTACGGGTAGCGGCGACAGATACGCAGTATTTT
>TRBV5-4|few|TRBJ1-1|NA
CASGPGLPYEAFF
TGTGCCAGCGGCCCTGGGCTCCCTTATGAAGCTTTCTTT
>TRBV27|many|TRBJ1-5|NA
CASRLGGVSNQPQHF
TGTGCCAGCAGACTGGGAGGGGTCAGCAATCAGCCCCAGCATTTT
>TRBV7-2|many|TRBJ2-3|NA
CASSSGGLITDTQYF
TGTGCCAGCAGCTCGGGGGGCCTTATCACAGATACGCAGTATTTT
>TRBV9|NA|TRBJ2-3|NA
CASSVGGDVSDTQYF
TGTGCCAGCAGCGTAGGGGGCGATGTATCAGATACGCAGTATTTT
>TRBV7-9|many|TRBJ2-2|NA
CASSFFVGGNTGELFF
TGTGCCAGCAGCTTCTTCGTAGGTGGGAACACCGGGGAGCTGTTTTTT
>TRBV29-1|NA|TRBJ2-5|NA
CSVEVGYQETQYF
TGCAGCGTTGAAGTAGGATACCAAGAGACCCAGTACTTC
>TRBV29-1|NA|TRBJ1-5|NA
CSAGTVNQPQHF
TGCAGCGCCGGGACGGTTAATCAGCCCCAGCATTTT
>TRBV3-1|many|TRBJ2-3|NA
CASSQIDTQYF
TGTGCCAGCAGCCAAATAGATACGCAGTATTTT
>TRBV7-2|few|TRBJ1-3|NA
CASSPDAVPGNTIYF
TGTGCCAGTTCCCCGGACGCGGTACCTGGAAACACCATATATTTT
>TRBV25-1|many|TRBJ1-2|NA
CASTGGGTIYGYTF
TGTGCCAGCACCGGGGGGGGCACAATCTATGGCTACACCTTC
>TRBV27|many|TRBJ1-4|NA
CASSPSGRGEEKLFF
TGTGCCAGCAGTCCTTCGGGTCGAGGGGAAGAAAAACTGTTTTTT
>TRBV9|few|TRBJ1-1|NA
CASSPGPRKAFF
TGTGCCAGCAGCCCCGGTCCCAGAAAGGCTTTCTTT
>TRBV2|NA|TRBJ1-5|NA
CASSEIGGNQPQHF
TGTGCCAGCAGTGAGATAGGGGGCAATCAGCCCCAGCATTTT
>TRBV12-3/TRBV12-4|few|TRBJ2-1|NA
CASKIGTSLNEQFF
TGTGCCAGCAAGATCGGGACCAGTCTCAATGAGCAGTTCTTC
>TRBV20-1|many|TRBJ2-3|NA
CSAGLTGGSQVTQYF
TGCAGTGCCGGGTTAACGGGGGGCTCCCAGGTTACGCAGTATTTT
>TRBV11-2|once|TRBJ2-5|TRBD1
CASSFGQGLPQETQYF
TGTGCCAGCAGCTTTGGACAGGGCCTTCCTCAAGAGACCCAGTACTTC
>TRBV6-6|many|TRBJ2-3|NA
CASSYLTDTQYF
TGTGCCAGCAGTTACTTAACAGATACGCAGTATTTT
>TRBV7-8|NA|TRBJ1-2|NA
CASSLDRGKANYGYTF
TGTGCCAGCAGCTTGGATCGGGGAAAAGCTAACTATGGCTACACCTTC